The sequence of this TCR beta chain was determined in a study of blood T cell repertoires in COVID-19. Study details: The origin of the acute and convalescent COVID-19 samples was the United States, Italy and Spain. Sample material is recorded as cDNA or gDNA derived from T cells, B-cell-depleted T cells, or PBMCs.

This clone was counted a single time. The CDR3 is made up of 15 amino acids. The ends lost 0 bases at V and 8 bases at J; junction bases unmatched: 4. In germline, CDR1 is MNHNY, CDR2 SVGAGI (reference sequence). Some clones are missing from TCRdb's copy, which holds only in-frame ones; the method was immunoSEQ multiplex PCR. The profile shows under 500,000 clones, more than 85% of them singletons. The chain links TRBV6-6 to TRBJ1-6, with 7 bases matching TRBD1. Sequenced input: peripheral blood. The clonotype comes from a woman aged 25 to 39 with acute or convalescent COVID-19. CDR3 coding DNA: TGTGCCAGCAGTTACTCGATAGGGACAGATTCACCCCTCCACTTT. Translation: CASSYSIGTDSPLHF.